This TCR beta chain was obtained from a study of T cell repertoires in cytomegalovirus infection. CDR3 length: 17 residues. V shed 6 bases and J shed 1 base, with 19 bases lying between them. Germline V CDR1 and CDR2: MNHEY, SMNVEV (reference sequence). MiXCR was run by TCRdb on the reads, yielding one entry per CDR3 protein. The sample lists approximately 750,000 distinct CDR3 sequences, approximately 40% occurring once. The rearrangement uses TRBV27 and TRBJ2-1, with D perhaps TRBD2 (6 bases). The origin of this receptor is a human donor in good health (CMV status not recorded). Some clones in this sample may be carry-over from other donors' samples. Sequencing was done on a sample of PBMCs. Written as DNA, the CDR3 is TGTGCCAGCAGGGGGGGACTTAGAAGCACTTCCTACAATGAGCAGTTCTTC. This codes for CASRGGLRSTSYNEQFF.